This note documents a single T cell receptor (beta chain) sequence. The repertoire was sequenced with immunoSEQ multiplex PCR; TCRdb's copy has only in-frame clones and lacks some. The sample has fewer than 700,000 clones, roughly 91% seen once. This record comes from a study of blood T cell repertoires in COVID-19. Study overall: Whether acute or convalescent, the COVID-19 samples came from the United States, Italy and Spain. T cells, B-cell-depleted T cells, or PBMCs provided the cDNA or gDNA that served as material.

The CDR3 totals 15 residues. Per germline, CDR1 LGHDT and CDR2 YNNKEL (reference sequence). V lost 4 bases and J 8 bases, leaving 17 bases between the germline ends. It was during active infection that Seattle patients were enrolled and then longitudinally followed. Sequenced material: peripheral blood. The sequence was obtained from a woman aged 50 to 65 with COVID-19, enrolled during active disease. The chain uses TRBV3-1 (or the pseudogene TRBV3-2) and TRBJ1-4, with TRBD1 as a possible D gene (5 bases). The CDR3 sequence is CASSPFRAGVEKLFF. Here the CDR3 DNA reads TGTGCCAGCAGCCCGTTCAGGGCTGGGGTCGAAAAACTGTTTTTT.